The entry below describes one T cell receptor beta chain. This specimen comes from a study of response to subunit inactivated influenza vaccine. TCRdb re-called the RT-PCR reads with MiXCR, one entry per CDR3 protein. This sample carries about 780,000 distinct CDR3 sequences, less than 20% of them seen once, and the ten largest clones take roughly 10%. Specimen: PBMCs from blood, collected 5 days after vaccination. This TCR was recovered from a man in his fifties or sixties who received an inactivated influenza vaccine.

CDR3 in DNA: TGCGCCAGCAGCTTAGCCCGGGACAGCGACCTCAATGAGCAGTTCTTC. Translation: CASSLARDSDLNEQFF. This chain joins TRBV5-1 and TRBJ2-1, with 7 bases fitting TRBD1. The V gene end was trimmed by 2 bases and the J gene end by 6 bases; junction bases not matched to a gene: 11. Germline values: CDR1 SGHRS, CDR2 YFSETQ. CDR3 length: 16 residues. The entire variable domain, with the rest obtained from reference TRBV5-1 and TRBJ2-1, is as follows: KAGVTQTPRYLIKTRGQQVTLSCSPISGHRSVSWYQQTPGQGLQFLFEYFSETQRNKGNFPGRFSGRQFSNSRSEMNVSTLELGDSALYLCASSLARDSDLNEQFFGPGTRLTVL.